This T cell receptor (beta chain) was recorded in a study of blood T cell repertoires in COVID-19. The overall study: Sample material is recorded as cDNA or gDNA derived from T cells, B-cell-depleted T cells, or PBMCs.

The table came from immunoSEQ multiplex PCR; TCRdb's copy has only in-frame clones and leaves some out. In the table there are some 270,000 clones, approximately 90% of which are singletons. The sequenced material came from peripheral blood. This clonotype was obtained from a man aged 25 to 40 with acute or convalescent COVID-19.

DNA for the CDR3: TGTGCCAGCAGCGCACAGGGAAGTGGTAATTCACCCCTCCACTTT. This codes for CASSAQGSGNSPLHF. The chain uses TRBV9 and TRBJ1-6; TRBD1 is a possible D gene (6 bases). CDR1 and CDR2 from the germline V gene are SGDLS and YYNGEE. The CDR3 covers 15 residues. V dropped 3 bases and J dropped 6 bases, with 13 bases sitting between them.